Following are 15 T cell receptor beta chains from one sample sequenced in a study of blood T cell repertoires in COVID-19. Clones were read by immunoSEQ multiplex PCR, and TCRdb kept only the in-frame ones, dropping some. Of 30,000 to 40,000 clones in the sample, around 77% were seen once. The sample taken for sequencing was peripheral blood. The receptors come from a human donor in a cohort sampled during active COVID-19.

J is TRBJ2-2 and V is TRBV5-1, with TRBD1 identical over 8 bases. CDR1 is SGHRS, CDR2 YFSETQ, per germline. V lost 3 bases to trimming and J lost 2 bases; unmatched junction nucleotides: 9. This CDR3 spans 17 amino acids. Here the CDR3 reads CASSYQGQGLNTGELFF. CDR3 DNA sequence: TGCGCCAGCAGCTATCAAGGACAGGGATTAAACACCGGGGAGCTGTTTTTT.

The chain carries TRBV30 and TRBJ2-2, with D maybe TRBD1 (5 bases). The CDR3 covers 13 residues. The germline V gene encodes CDR1 GTSNPN and CDR2 SVGIG (reference sequence). V dropped 5 bases and J dropped 2 bases, with 9 bases sitting between them. In nucleotides, the CDR3 is TGTGCCTGGCAGCAGGGAAACACCGGGGAGCTGTTTTTT. Encoded protein: CAWQQGNTGELFF.

This rearrangement joins TRBV18 to TRBJ1-5, with D unresolved. CDR1 and CDR2 from the germline V gene are KGHSH and LQKENI. The CDR3 is made up of 14 amino acids. V lost 3 bases to trimming and J lost 4 bases, with 10 bases between them. The CDR3 DNA is TGTGCCAGCTCACCTGGTCGGGGAAATCAGCCCCAGCATTTT. Its protein is CASSPGRGNQPQHF. Filled out from reference TRBV18 and TRBJ1-5, the complete variable domain reads NAGVMQNPRHLVRRRGQEARLRCSPMKGHSHVYWYRQLPEEGLKFMVYLQKENIIDESGMPKERFSAEFPKEGPSILRIQQVVRGDSAAYFCASSPGRGNQPQHFGDGTRLSIL.

This clone was counted a few times. The chain recombines TRBV18 with TRBJ2-3; 7 bases align to TRBD2. V was clipped by 6 bases and J by 4 bases; unmatched bases: 7. Germline CDR1 and CDR2: KGHSH and LQKENI. The CDR3 spans 14 residues. The CDR3 is CASSPGRGADTQYF. DNA for the CDR3: TGTGCCAGCTCGCCGGGACGGGGGGCAGATACGCAGTATTTT.

The chain has TRBV6-6 and TRBJ2-4, with 9 bases that match TRBD1. The germline CDR1 and CDR2 sequences are MNHNY and SVGAGI (reference sequence). The CDR3 totals 16 residues. Losses at the gene ends were 5 bases for V and 4 bases for J; bases not matched to a gene: 9. CDR3 sequence reads: CASSLPPGTGKNIQYF. For the CDR3, the DNA is TGTGCCAGCAGTCTTCCCCCCGGGACAGGGAAAAACATTCAGTACTTC.

The rearrangement joins TRBV28 to TRBJ1-2; no firm D call. V lost 5 bases and J lost 4, with 14 bases in between. Germline lookup yields CDR1 MDHEN and CDR2 SYDVKM. This CDR3 is 14 amino acids long. The chain's CDR3 is CASSPGGDFYGYTF. The CDR3, as DNA: TGTGCCAGCAGTCCGGGAGGTGACTTCTATGGCTACACCTTC.

The J gene is TRBJ2-3, the V gene TRBV6-2 or TRBV6-3; 9 bases line up with TRBD2. The V segment lost 2 bases and the J segment 2 bases; nucleotides outside the gene matches: 17. Germline V gene data show CDR1 as MNHEY and CDR2 as SVGEGT. There are 20 residues in the CDR3. This CDR3 reads CASSYGGHRLAAGNTDTQYF. Here the CDR3 DNA reads TGTGCCAGCAGTTACGGGGGTCACAGACTAGCGGCGGGCAACACAGATACGCAGTATTTT.

V usage is TRBV2 and J usage is TRBJ1-1; a weak D match, TRBD1 (5 bases). Trimming pared 4 bases from V and 5 bases from J, leaving 14 bases between. The CDR3 has 14 residues. From germline, CDR1 is SNHLY and CDR2 FYNNEI. CDR3 in DNA: TGTGCCAGCAGTGTGATTAAGGGGCGGACTGAAGCTTTCTTT. As protein: CASSVIKGRTEAFF.

The gene calls are TRBV29-1 and TRBJ2-7; D perhaps matches TRBD1 (5 bases). This CDR3 contains 12 residues. Trimming stripped 7 bases from V and 3 bases from J, with 13 bases between. Germline CDR1 reads SQVTM; CDR2 reads ANQGSEA. CDR3 residues: CSAKGQHYEQYF. As DNA, the CDR3 is TGCAGCGCCAAAGGACAACACTACGAGCAGTACTTC.

This clone appeared many times. V gene TRBV4-1 combines with J gene TRBJ1-2; no clear D. V was trimmed by 2 bases and J by 8 bases, leaving 12 bases between them. This CDR3 has 13 amino acids. Germline V gives CDR1 MGHRA, CDR2 YSYEKL. CDR3 sequence (DNA): TGCGCCAGCAGCCAAATCGTTGGGAGAGGCTACACCTTC. It codes for CASSQIVGRGYTF.

The CDR3 nucleotides are TGTGCCAGCAGCCCAGGTGGGTCCAACTATGGCTACACCTTC. Its translation is CASSPGGSNYGYTF. V and J are TRBV5-4 and TRBJ1-2, with unresolved D. Germline V gene sequence: CDR1 SGHNT, CDR2 YYREEE (reference sequence). Deletions cut 4 bases from V and 2 bases from J, with 12 bases between. The length of the CDR3 is 14 residues.

The chain links TRBV6-2 or TRBV6-3 to TRBJ1-1, with D perhaps matching TRBD1 (6 bases). Germline CDR1 MNHEY, CDR2 SVGEGT. CDR3 length: 14 residues. The V and J ends lost 4 bases and 5 bases respectively, with 14 bases between them. CDR3 amino acids: CASSLHQGRTEAFF. In DNA form, the CDR3 reads TGTGCCAGCAGTTTACATCAGGGGAGAACTGAAGCTTTCTTT.

The chain couples TRBV6-4 to TRBJ1-2; possible D gene TRBD1, 5 bases. The CDR3 runs to 13 residues. V lost 5 bases and J lost 0, with 7 bases in between. Germline V lookup: CDR1 MRHNA, CDR2 SNTAGT. The chain's CDR3 is CASSRGTNYGYTF. The CDR3 DNA is TGTGCCAGCAGTAGGGGTACTAACTATGGCTACACCTTC.

V gene TRBV5-1 combines with J gene TRBJ2-5; 8 nucleotides match TRBD1. There are 15 residues in the CDR3. V lost 0 bases, J lost 3 bases, and 4 bases stayed unmatched. CDR1 is SGHRS and CDR2 is YFSETQ in the germline V gene. The CDR3 here is CASSLGRGPKETQYF. Here the CDR3 DNA reads TGCGCCAGCAGCTTGGGCAGGGGGCCTAAAGAGACCCAGTACTTC.

The chain couples TRBV4-2 to TRBJ2-3, with 12 bases lining up with TRBD2. Trimming took 3 bases from V and 2 from J; bases not matched to a gene: 12. CDR3 length: 19 amino acids. Germline CDR1 LGHNA, CDR2 YNFKEQ. The CDR3 sequence is CASSHPTGTSGSHTDTQYF. The CDR3 coding sequence is TGTGCCAGCAGCCACCCCACCGGGACTAGCGGGTCCCACACAGATACGCAGTATTTT.